The 25 T cell receptor beta chains given below trace back to one sample, sequenced in a study of cytotoxic CD8 clonotypes in ibrutinib-treated CLL. Produced via immunoSEQ multiplex PCR; TCRdb's table is partial and in-frame only. The repertoire includes 19,000 or so clones, about 84% of them detected once, and about 6% sits in the top ten. The source material was PBMCs, sampled before ibrutinib treatment. These TCRs come from a human donor with chronic lymphocytic leukemia.

The chain has TRBV19 and TRBJ2-3, with D possibly being TRBD2 (8 bases). The germline CDR1 and CDR2 sequences are LNHDA and SQIVND (reference sequence). Trimming removed 5 bases at V and 9 bases at J, with 18 bases between. This CDR3 region has 14 residues. CDR3 in amino acids: CASSAGGQHSTQYF. In DNA, the CDR3 is TGTGCCAGTAGTGCGGGGGGACAGCATAGCACGCAGTATTTT.

V usage is TRBV13 and J usage is TRBJ1-2; no clear D. V was trimmed by 4 bases and J by 4 bases, leaving 16 bases between them. Germline values: CDR1 PRHDT, CDR2 FYEKMQ (reference sequence). The CDR3 consists of 15 residues. CDR3 sequence reads: CASSSGGSTLYGYTF. As DNA, the CDR3 is TGTGCCAGCAGCTCAGGCGGCAGCACCCTCTATGGCTACACCTTC.

This rearrangement joins TRBV4-3 to TRBJ1-5; maybe TRBD1 (6 bases). Trimming pared 4 bases from V and 0 bases from J, leaving 13 bases between. Germline CDR1 reads LGHNA; CDR2 reads YSLEER. This CDR3 contains 16 residues. DNA for the CDR3: TGCGCCAGCAGCCCTAGGACAGTCGATAGCAATCAGCCCCAGCATTTT. This translates into CASSPRTVDSNQPQHF.

The genes are TRBV13 and TRBJ2-7; weak D call: TRBD1 (6 bases). Deletions cut 0 bases from V and 0 bases from J, with 6 bases between. This CDR3 is built from 14 residues. CDR1 and CDR2 (germline): PRHDT, FYEKMQ (reference sequence). The CDR3 nucleotides read TGTGCCAGCAGCTTAGGGGACAGCTCCTACGAGCAGTACTTC. This sequence encodes CASSLGDSSYEQYF.

The table lists this clone with a few counts. The rearrangement links TRBV10-3 to TRBJ1-5; 7 nucleotides line up with TRBD1. The V gene end was trimmed by 10 bases and the J gene end by 5 bases; junction bases not matched to a gene: 11. Germline values: CDR1 ENHRY, CDR2 SYGVKD. The CDR3 has 14 amino acids. The CDR3 spells CATAPGTDDQPQHF. CDR3 in DNA: TGTGCCACTGCCCCCGGGACAGACGATCAGCCCCAGCATTTT.

This sequence joins TRBV28 and TRBJ1-5; no firm D call. The germline V and J ends were trimmed by 4 bases and 7 bases, with 8 bases remaining between them. The CDR3 runs 12 residues. Looked up from germline, CDR1 is MDHEN and CDR2 is SYDVKM. The CDR3 is CASSSDGQPQHF. In DNA, the CDR3 is TGTGCCAGCAGTTCTGACGGGCAGCCCCAGCATTTT.

This rearrangement joins TRBV30 to TRBJ2-3, with D unclear. The germline V gene encodes CDR1 GTSNPN and CDR2 SVGIG (reference sequence). The V end was cut by 4 bases, the J end by 0 bases, with 11 bases between. The CDR3 consists of 14 residues. CDR3 coding DNA: TGTGCCTGGACCATGGTGGGAAGCACAGATACGCAGTATTTT. It encodes CAWTMVGSTDTQYF. Filled out from reference TRBV30 and TRBJ2-3, the complete variable domain reads SQTIHQWPATLVQPVGSPLSLECTVEGTSNPNLYWYRQAAGRGLQLLFYSVGIGQISSEVPQNLSASRPQDRQFILSSKKLLLSDSGFYLCAWTMVGSTDTQYFGPGTRLTVL.

The CDR3 loop reads CASSPAGLVSRRETQYF. The CDR3 DNA reads TGTGCCAGCAGCCCCGCCGGGCTAGTTTCGAGAAGAGAGACCCAGTACTTC. V usage is TRBV14 and J usage is TRBJ2-5; no clear D. Per the germline V gene, CDR1 is SGHDN and CDR2 is FVKESK. The length of the CDR3 is 17 residues. The germline V and J ends were trimmed by 4 bases and 4 bases, with 22 bases remaining between them.

The rearrangement links TRBV6-1 to TRBJ2-7; D ambiguous. Trimming left V 2 bases short and J 3 bases short, with 14 bases between. This CDR3 spans 15 amino acids. CDR1 is MNHNS and CDR2 is SASEGT in the germline V gene. This chain's CDR3 is CASSESWAGYYEQYF. CDR3 bases: TGTGCCAGCAGTGAATCTTGGGCAGGCTACTACGAGCAGTACTTC.

This chain uses TRBV6-6 with TRBJ1-4; 9 bases map to TRBD1. Germline CDR1 and CDR2: MNHNY and SVGAGI (reference sequence). The CDR3 covers 16 residues. V shed 7 bases and J 13 bases; nucleotides not matched to a gene: 19. In DNA form, the CDR3 reads TGTGCCAGCATCGAGACGAGCGGACAGGGGCCTACGGCACTGTTTTTT. This codes for CASIETSGQGPTALFF.

J is TRBJ1-5 and V is TRBV10-1; D call uncertain. CDR1 WNHNN and CDR2 SYGVQD come from the germline V gene (reference sequence). The V end lost 7 bases, the J end lost 1 base, and 5 bases lay between the germline ends. The CDR3 totals 12 residues. DNA of the CDR3: TGCGCCAGCAACGTGAGCAATCAGCCCCAGCATTTT. Translated, it gives CASNVSNQPQHF.

This chain joins TRBV11-3 and TRBJ2-3; maybe TRBD2 (6 bases). Trimming shortened V by 1 base and J by 11 bases, and 22 bases separated the two germline ends. CDR3 length equals 16 residues. Germline V lookup: CDR1 SGHNT, CDR2 YENEEA. Written as DNA, the CDR3 is TGTGCCAGCAGCTTAGGCCATGTAACTAGCCCACAGGAGCAGTATTTT. Its translation is CASSLGHVTSPQEQYF.

The chain carries TRBV9 and TRBJ2-3; 16 nucleotides match TRBD2. Germline V gene sequence: CDR1 SGDLS, CDR2 YYNGEE. The CDR3 length is 17 residues. With V trimmed by 4 bases and J by 2 bases, 4 bases remained unmatched. In nucleotides, the CDR3 is TGTGCCAGCAGCATCGGGACTAGCGGGGGGGCCACAGATACGCAGTATTTT. It codes for CASSIGTSGGATDTQYF.

The chain has TRBV11-2 and TRBJ2-7, with 7 bases aligning to TRBD1. J lost 2 bases, V lost 0 bases, and 7 bases had no gene match. In germline, CDR1 is SGHAT, CDR2 FQNNGV. The CDR3 is 16 residues long. CDR3 sequence: CASSLEVGQLPYEQYF. In DNA form, the CDR3 reads TGTGCCAGCAGCTTAGAGGTGGGACAGCTTCCCTACGAGCAGTACTTC.

The chain couples TRBV6-1 to TRBJ2-5; 9 bases are a match to TRBD1. The J call may be in error: the DNA end matches TRBJ2-7 better. From germline, CDR1 is MNHNS and CDR2 SASEGT. CDR3 size: 12 residues. The CDR3 spells CAIRTGVYEQYF. The DNA for the CDR3 is TGTGCCATTCGGACAGGGGTATACGAGCAGTACTTC.

The chain employs TRBV7-8 and TRBJ2-7, with 8 nucleotides matching TRBD1. Trimming removed 3 bases from V and 2 bases from J; junction bases left unmatched: 3. The CDR3 extends over 14 amino acids. Germline assignment: CDR1 SGHVS and CDR2 FQNEAQ. The CDR3 region is CASSLRTGPYEQYF. DNA for the CDR3: TGTGCCAGCAGCTTGCGGACAGGGCCCTACGAGCAGTACTTC. The full variable domain, completed using reference TRBV7-8 and TRBJ2-7, is GAGVSQSPRYKVAKRGQDVALRCDPISGHVSLFWYQQALGQGPEFLTYFQNEAQLDKSGLPSDRFFAERPEGSVSTLKIQRTQQEDSAVYLCASSLRTGPYEQYFGPGTRLTVT.

This chain connects TRBV9 to TRBJ2-7; D gene ambiguous. Trimming took 4 bases from V and 2 from J, leaving 13 bases between them. The germline V gene encodes CDR1 SGDLS and CDR2 YYNGEE. This CDR3 spans 14 amino acids. The CDR3 DNA reads TGTGCCAGCAGCCCCCAGTTCAATACCTACGAGCAGTACTTC. As protein: CASSPQFNTYEQYF.

The V call is TRBV5-5, the J call TRBJ2-7, with 8 bases lining up with TRBD2. CDR1 is SGHKS, CDR2 YYEKEE, per germline (reference sequence). J gave up 1 base and V 3 bases, and 9 bases lay outside the gene matches. This CDR3 is built from 16 residues. The CDR3 coding sequence is TGTGCCAGCAGCTCGGGAGGGGGAGGGTGGTCCTACGAGCAGTACTTC. Its protein product is CASSSGGGGWSYEQYF.

This chain connects TRBV7-6 to TRBJ2-7; 7 nucleotides agree with TRBD1. The CDR3 has 11 amino acids. Germline V CDR1 and CDR2: SGHVS, FNYEAQ. V dropped 5 bases and J dropped 12; count of bases not matched to a gene: 7. Written as DNA, the CDR3 is TGTGCCAGCAGCCCAGGACAGGCCCTGTACTTC. Translating it yields CASSPGQALYF.

The rearrangement joins TRBV25-1 to TRBJ2-3; 10 positions agree with TRBD1. Germline CDR1 and CDR2: MGHDK and SYGVNS. The CDR3 extends over 15 amino acids. With 4 bases clipped from V and 1 base from J, the junction kept 2 bases outside the gene matches. CDR3 in DNA: TGTGCCAGCAGTGGGGGGACAGGGGGCACAGATACGCAGTATTTT. This codes for CASSGGTGGTDTQYF. The full variable domain, in which reference TRBV25-1 and TRBJ2-3 provide the parts outside the CDR3, is EADIYQTPRYLVIGTGKKITLECSQTMGHDKMYWYQQDPGMELHLIHYSYGVNSTEKGDLSSESTVSRIRTEHFPLTLESARPSHTSQYLCASSGGTGGTDTQYFGPGTRLTVL.

This chain links TRBV7-2 with TRBJ1-2; no firm D call. The V end lost 5 bases, the J end lost 5 bases, and 18 bases lay between the germline ends. Germline CDR1 reads SGHTA; CDR2 reads FQGNSA. The CDR3 spans 15 residues. The CDR3 sequence is CASSGYGTREYGYTF. CDR3 in DNA: TGTGCCAGCAGCGGTTACGGAACGAGGGAATATGGCTACACCTTC.

This chain links TRBV7-2 with TRBJ1-5, with D uncertain. The CDR3 loop spans 12 amino acids. The germline V and J ends were trimmed by 5 bases and 3 bases, with 5 bases remaining between them. The germline V gene has CDR1 SGHTA and CDR2 FQGNSA. The DNA for the CDR3 is TGTGCCAGCAGCCCAACCAATCAGCCCCAGCATTTT. It codes for CASSPTNQPQHF.

The chain uses TRBV7-2 and TRBJ1-3; D ambiguous. Trimming shortened V by 2 bases and J by 0 bases, and 11 bases separated the two germline ends. From germline, CDR1 is SGHTA and CDR2 FQGNSA. This CDR3 is built from 16 residues. This CDR3 reads CASSLRGPHSGNTIYF. For the CDR3, the DNA is TGTGCCAGCAGCTTACGGGGTCCCCACTCTGGAAACACCATATATTTT.

The chain links TRBV6-6 to TRBJ2-7; D not resolved. The length of the CDR3 is 10 residues. Per the germline V gene, CDR1 is MNHNY and CDR2 is SVGAGI (reference sequence). The germline V and J ends were trimmed by 8 bases and 4 bases, with 6 bases remaining between them. In DNA form, the CDR3 reads TGTGCCAGCGGCTATTACGAGCAGTACTTC. Translated: CASGYYEQYF.

In this sample, this clone turned up a few times. DNA for the CDR3: TGTGCCAGCTCACCACCATCCGGACTTAGCCTCAATGAGCAGTTCTTC. Translation: CASSPPSGLSLNEQFF. The J gene is TRBJ2-1, the V gene TRBV18; possibly TRBD2 for D (5 bases). The CDR3 covers 16 residues. CDR1 is KGHSH, CDR2 LQKENI, per germline. The ends were cut back, 0 bases at V and 6 bases at J, with 15 bases in the middle.